A selection of T cell receptor beta chains follows, all from one sample in a study of blood T cell repertoires in COVID-19. The table came from immunoSEQ multiplex PCR; TCRdb's copy has only in-frame clones and leaves some out. The sample yields about 290,000 clones, about 89% seen once. Input material: peripheral blood. The receptors come from a man in his forties with acute or convalescent COVID-19. CDR3s include the opening cysteine and the closing phenylalanine or tryptophan. D genes are given only for firm matches. Expanded clones are given a class, and other clones once, few, many or no size at all.

once | TRBJ2-1 | - | TRBV5-1 | TGCGCCAGCAGCAGCGGTTCCTACAATGAGCAGTTCTTC | CASSSGSYNEQFF
- | TRBJ1-1 | - | TRBV3-1/TRBV3-2 | TGTGCCAGCAGCCAAAGTAGCCCGGGAGCAGCTTTCTTT | CASSQSSPGAAFF
- | TRBJ1-1 | - | TRBV11-2 | TGTGCCAGCAGCTTCTACACTGAAGCTTTCTTT | CASSFYTEAFF
few | TRBJ2-7 | TRBD1 | TRBV5-4 | TGTGCCAGCAGCTTCCCCACCGGGACAGGGGGCGCCGAGCAGTACTTC | CASSFPTGTGGAEQYF
once | TRBJ2-1 | TRBD2 | TRBV20-1 | TGCAGTGCTAGTGCGGGGGGCTACAATGAGCAGTTCTTC | CSASAGGYNEQFF
few | TRBJ2-1 | TRBD1 | TRBV15 | TGTGCCACCAGCAGAGGCCCGTCAACAGGGGGGACCTACAATGAGCAGTTCTTC | CATSRGPSTGGTYNEQFF
- | TRBJ1-1 | - | TRBV11-1 | TGTGCCAGCAGCTTAGATAGGAACACTGAAGCTTTCTTT | CASSLDRNTEAFF
- | TRBJ2-3 | - | TRBV6-5 | TGTGCCAGCAGCCGAGCAGATACGCAGTATTTT | CASSRADTQYF
- | TRBJ2-5 | TRBD2 | TRBV4-1 | TGCGCCAGCAGCCAACTCTTAGCGGGGGGGCGGGAGACCCAGTACTTC | CASSQLLAGGRETQYF
- | TRBJ2-3 | TRBD2 | TRBV2 | TGTGCCAGCAGTGCGGCGGGGGTTAGAGATACGCAGTATTTT | CASSAAGVRDTQYF
once | TRBJ2-2 | TRBD1 | TRBV24-1 | TGTGCCACCAGTGATTGGACAGGGCGCACCGGGGAGCTGTTTTTT | CATSDWTGRTGELFF
- | TRBJ1-1 | - | TRBV2 | TGTGCCAGCAGTGAGGGTCAGATACTAAACACTGAAGCTTTCTTT | CASSEGQILNTEAFF
- | TRBJ2-5 | TRBD2 | TRBV6-1 | TGTGCCAGCAGACTCAGCGGGGGGCAAGAGACCCAGTACTTC | CASRLSGGQETQYF
- | TRBJ2-7 | - | TRBV6-5 | TGTGCCAGCAGCTCACAGGGCCTTTCCTACGAGCAGTACTTC | CASSSQGLSYEQYF
few | TRBJ1-1 | - | TRBV30 | TGTGCCTGGAGTTTTACGGTTAACACTGAAGCTTTCTTT | CAWSFTVNTEAFF
- | TRBJ2-7 | - | TRBV6-5 | TGTGCCAGCAGTTACTCCGGGACACAAGGCTACGAGCAGTACTTC | CASSYSGTQGYEQYF
- | TRBJ1-1 | - | TRBV9 | TGTGCCAGCAGCGATCGTTCAGGTGCGCTCGACACTGAAGCTTTCTTT | CASSDRSGALDTEAFF
- | TRBJ2-3 | - | TRBV5-4 | TGTGCCAGCAGCTTGGCCAGAGATACGCAGTATTTT | CASSLARDTQYF
- | TRBJ1-1 | TRBD1 | TRBV6-5 | TGTGCCAGCAGTCTAATACAGGGGGAAGCTTTCTTT | CASSLIQGEAFF
- | TRBJ1-2 | - | TRBV6-5 | TGTGCCAGCAGTCTCCAGGTCCTTGGCTATGGCTACACCTTC | CASSLQVLGYGYTF
- | TRBJ1-2 | - | TRBV5-5 | TGTGCCAGCAGCTTAGGAGGGAACTATGGCTACACCTTC | CASSLGGNYGYTF
- | TRBJ1-1 | - | TRBV6-5 | TGTGCCGCGGGGAGGAACACTGAAGCTTTCTTT | CAAGRNTEAFF
- | TRBJ1-1 | - | TRBV12-5 | TGTGCTAGTGGTTTGTGGAGATCGGGCACTGAAGCTTTCTTT | CASGLWRSGTEAFF
- | TRBJ1-4 | - | TRBV5-1 | TGCGCCAGCAGCTTGACAGCAACTAATGAAAAACTGTTTTTT | CASSLTATNEKLFF
- | TRBJ2-1 | TRBD1 | TRBV24-1 | TGTGCCACCAGTGACCGGGACAGGGGGAACTACAATGAGCAGTTCTTC | CATSDRDRGNYNEQFF
few | TRBJ1-1 | - | TRBV3-1/TRBV3-2 | TGTGCCAGCAGCCAGCCGGGACACCTTACGCTAGCTTTCTTT | CASSQPGHLTLAFF
- | TRBJ2-5 | TRBD1 | TRBV11-2 | TGTGCCAGCAGGGGGCTACTTTCAGGACAGGGGGCTTGGGAGACCCAGTACTTC | CASRGLLSGQGAWETQYF
- | TRBJ1-1 | TRBD1 | TRBV5-1 | TGCGCCAGCAGCCTGGGACAGCCCGCAAATGAAGCTTTCTTT | CASSLGQPANEAFF
- | TRBJ1-1 | - | TRBV7-9 | TGTGCCAGCAGCCCTTCGCTTACAGGGTGGACTGAAGCTTTCTTT | CASSPSLTGWTEAFF
- | TRBJ1-2 | - | TRBV18 | TGTGCCAGCTCACCTTCCAGTAATGGCTATGGCTACACCTTC | CASSPSSNGYGYTF
- | TRBJ1-5 | - | TRBV6-5 | TGTGCCAGCAGCTATTCGGGGGTAGGGCAGCCCCAGCATTTT | CASSYSGVGQPQHF
- | TRBJ2-1 | TRBD2 | TRBV6-5 | TGTGCCAGCAGGCGGGGGGCGGCGGACAATGAGCAGTTCTTC | CASRRGAADNEQFF
- | TRBJ2-7 | - | TRBV23-1 | TGCGCCAGCAGTCAATCGCCCGGACTTTACGAGCAGTACTTC | CASSQSPGLYEQYF
- | TRBJ1-3 | - | TRBV6-6 | TGTGCCAGCAGTTACTCCGGGGACACCATATATTTT | CASSYSGDTIYF
- | TRBJ1-4 | - | TRBV6-5 | TGTGCCAGCACGGATCGGGGAAATGAAAAACTGTTTTTT | CASTDRGNEKLFF
- | TRBJ1-5 | - | TRBV30 | TGTGCCTGGAGTGTAGGTTTCGGGGGGAGTACTCAGCCCCAGCATTTT | CAWSVGFGGSTQPQHF
- | TRBJ2-1 | TRBD2 | TRBV10-3 | TGTGCCATCAGTGAAGGGACTAGCGGCCTTCTGGAGCAGTTCTTC | CAISEGTSGLLEQFF
- | TRBJ1-5 | - | TRBV2 | TGTGCCTCCAGATATAGCAATCAGCCCCAGCATTTT | CASRYSNQPQHF
few | TRBJ1-2 | - | TRBV29-1 | TGCAGCGTTGAAGGTGCGCAGGGTTTGGGTGGCTACACCTTC | CSVEGAQGLGGYTF
- | TRBJ1-2 | TRBD1 | TRBV15 | TGTGCCACCAGCAGAGATGGAGGGGGCGCTGGGGGCTACACCTTC | CATSRDGGGAGGYTF
- | TRBJ1-5 | - | TRBV3-1/TRBV3-2 | TGTGCCAGCAGCCAAGCGGGTTACGGCAATCAGCCCCAGCATTTT | CASSQAGYGNQPQHF
- | TRBJ1-2 | - | TRBV19 | TGTGCCAGTAGTATTTATACGGGCTATGGCTACACCTTC | CASSIYTGYGYTF
few | TRBJ2-1 | TRBD1 | TRBV12-3/TRBV12-4 | TGTGCCAGCAGTTTGACAGGGTTGAATGAGCAGTTCTTC | CASSLTGLNEQFF
- | TRBJ2-5 | TRBD1 | TRBV6-6 | TGTGCCAGCAGTTGGGGACAGCTACAAGAGACCCAGTACTTC | CASSWGQLQETQYF
- | TRBJ2-7 | - | TRBV2 | TGTGCCAGCAGTGAGTTCGGGGGTAGTTACGAGCAGTACTTC | CASSEFGGSYEQYF
- | TRBJ2-2 | TRBD2 | TRBV7-9 | TGTGCCAGCAGCTCGGGACTAGCGTTCACCGGGGAGCTGTTTTTT | CASSSGLAFTGELFF
few | TRBJ2-7 | TRBD1 | TRBV2 | TGTGCCAGCAACGGACAGGGAGGATACGAGCAGTACTTC | CASNGQGGYEQYF
- | TRBJ2-2 | - | TRBV6-6 | TGTGCCAGCAGGTCTTGGGGGGACGGGGAGCTGTTTTTT | CASRSWGDGELFF
- | TRBJ1-5 | TRBD1 | TRBV27 | TGTGCCAGCAGTTTCTCGGGACAGGCGAGAAATCAGCCCCAGCATTTT | CASSFSGQARNQPQHF
- | TRBJ1-3 | TRBD1 | TRBV3-1/TRBV3-2 | TGTGCCAGCAGCCTCCGCGGACCGGGACAGCTTTTGGGAAACACCATATATTTT | CASSLRGPGQLLGNTIYF
- | TRBJ1-2 | TRBD1 | TRBV19 | TGTGCCAGTAGTCCGACCGGGACAGCTTATGGCTACACCTTC | CASSPTGTAYGYTF
- | TRBJ1-2 | - | TRBV2 | TGTGCCAGCATGCCAAGACAGGTCTATGGCTACACCTTC | CASMPRQVYGYTF
- | TRBJ1-2 | - | TRBV27 | TGTGCCAGCAGTTTCCCCTCAGGCGATGGCTACACCTTC | CASSFPSGDGYTF
- | TRBJ2-1 | TRBD2 | TRBV30 | TGTGCCTGGAGTAAGGGACTAGCGGGGAACAATGAGCAGTTCTTC | CAWSKGLAGNNEQFF
- | TRBJ1-4 | - | TRBV10-1 | TGCGCCAGCAGTCGAGGGGGAAATGAAAAACTGTTTTTT | CASSRGGNEKLFF
- | TRBJ1-5 | TRBD1 | TRBV19 | TGTGCCAGTAGTATAGTTCCGGGACAGGGGGCCGGGAGCAATCAGCCCCAGCATTTT | CASSIVPGQGAGSNQPQHF
- | TRBJ2-1 | - | TRBV6-5 | TGTGCCAGCAGTTACTCGAGGGGGTCCTACAATGAGCAGTTCTTC | CASSYSRGSYNEQFF